This T cell receptor (beta chain) was obtained from a study of shared clonotypes between healthy human individuals. Study-wide background: Each donor had three CD4 naive, three CD4 memory, two CD8 naive and one CD8 memory plate.

Under the authors' procedure: ImmunoSEQ junction-only sequences lacked quality scores, so their filtering differed. Sequencing used immunoSEQ multiplex PCR; TCRdb keeps in-frame clones, though not all of them. From that table come the V and J calls and clone size; the DNA was used to work out D and trimming. The sample lists around 600,000 clones; about 95% were seen once. Naive CD8 cells, CD45RO-negative and positively selected for CCR7, excluded terminally differentiated effector memory CD45RA+ cells. From germline, CDR1 is MNHNS and CDR2 SASEGT. Between the trimmed V and J ends, which lost 1 base and 8 bases, there was a span of 11 bases. This CDR3 comprises 13 residues.

The chain joins TRBV6-1 to TRBJ1-2, with unresolved D. The receptor was isolated from a woman aged 25 to 45 in good health. The sample consisted of naive CD8+ T cells sorted from blood. DNA for the CDR3: TGTGCCAGCAGTGAAGGTGTTTATTGGGGCTACACCTTC. Translating gives CASSEGVYWGYTF.